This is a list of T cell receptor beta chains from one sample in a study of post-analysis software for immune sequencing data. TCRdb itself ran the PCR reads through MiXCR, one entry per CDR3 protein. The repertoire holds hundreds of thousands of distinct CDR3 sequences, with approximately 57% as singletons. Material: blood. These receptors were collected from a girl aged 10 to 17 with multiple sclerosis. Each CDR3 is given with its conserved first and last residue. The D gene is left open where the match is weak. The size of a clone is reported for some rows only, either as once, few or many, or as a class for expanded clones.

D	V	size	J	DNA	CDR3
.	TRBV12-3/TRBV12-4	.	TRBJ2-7	TGTGCCAGCAGTTTGGGGGCGGTGGCCTACGAGCAGTACTTC	CASSLGAVAYEQYF
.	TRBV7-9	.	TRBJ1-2	TGTGCCAGCAGCTTAGATCACACCCTCTATGGCTACACCTTC	CASSLDHTLYGYTF
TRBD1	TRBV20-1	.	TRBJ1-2	TGCAGTGCTAGTACCGCCCGGGACAGGGGCCTGCATTGGGGTGGCTACACCTTC	CSASTARDRGLHWGGYTF
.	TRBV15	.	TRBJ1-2	TGTGCCACCAGCAGAGTTTCAGGGGAGGGCTATGGCTACACCTTC	CATSRVSGEGYGYTF
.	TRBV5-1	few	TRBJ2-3	TGCGCCAGCAGCTTTCGGGACCTGACAGATACGCAGTATTTT	CASSFRDLTDTQYF
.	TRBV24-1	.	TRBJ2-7	TGTGCCTTAACCCAGAGGCAGACGGCCATCGACGGTTCCTACGAGCAGTACTTC	CALTQRQTAIDGSYEQYF
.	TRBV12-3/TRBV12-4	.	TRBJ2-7	TGTGCCAGCAGCCTTAACAGGGAAACCACCACGATGAGATACGAGCAGTACTTC	CASSLNRETTTMRYEQYF
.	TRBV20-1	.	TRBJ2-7	TGCAGTGCTGGCTCTGGGAACTACGAGCAGTACTTC	CSAGSGNYEQYF
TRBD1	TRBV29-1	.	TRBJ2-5	TGCAGCGTGGGGACAGCCGAAGAGACCCAGTACTTC	CSVGTAEETQYF
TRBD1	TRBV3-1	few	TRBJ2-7	TGTGCCAGCAGCCGGGACAGGGGGCGATACGAGCAGTACTTC	CASSRDRGRYEQYF
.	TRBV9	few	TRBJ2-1	TGTGCCAGCAGCCCCCGTGAAGGCTCCTACAATGAGCAGTTCTTC	CASSPREGSYNEQFF
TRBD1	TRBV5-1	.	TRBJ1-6	TGCGCCAGCAAGCTACCGGGACAGGGGGCTTCACCCCTCCACTTT	CASKLPGQGASPLHF
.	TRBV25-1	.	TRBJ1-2	TGTGCCAGCAGACAGTCAAGCAACTATGGCTACACCTTC	CASRQSSNYGYTF
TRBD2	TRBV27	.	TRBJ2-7	TGTGCCAGCAGTTTCGGGGCGCGGGGAGGGAGCTCCTACGAGCAGTACTTC	CASSFGARGGSSYEQYF
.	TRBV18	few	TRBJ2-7	TGTGCCAGCTCACCTGGGTTAATCTCCTACGAGCAGTACTTC	CASSPGLISYEQYF
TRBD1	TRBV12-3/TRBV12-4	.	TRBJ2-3	TGTGCCAGCCCGAGACAGGGAGAAAATACGCAGTATTTT	CASPRQGENTQYF
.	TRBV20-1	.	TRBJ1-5	TGCAGTGCTAGGGGTCAGCCAAATCAGCCCCAGCATTTT	CSARGQPNQPQHF
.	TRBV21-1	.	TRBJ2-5	TGTGCCAGCAGAGGGGGTCGGGTGAAAGAGACCCAGTACTTC	CASRGGRVKETQYF
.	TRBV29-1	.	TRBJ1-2	TGCAGCGTTGAAAAAGGCCTGGTGATTGCTGGCTACACCTTC	CSVEKGLVIAGYTF
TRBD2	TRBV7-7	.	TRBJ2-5	TGTGCTAGCAGCTTGGGTAGATTAGCGGGTATCCAAGAGACCCAGTACTTC	CASSLGRLAGIQETQYF
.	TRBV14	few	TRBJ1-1	TGTGCCAGCAGCGGAGTTTGGAGCACTGAAGCTTTCTTT	CASSGVWSTEAFF
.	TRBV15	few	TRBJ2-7	TGTGCCACCAGCATCGAGAAGGGTACCTACGAGCAGTACTTC	CATSIEKGTYEQYF
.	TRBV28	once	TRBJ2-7	TGTGCCAGCAGCCCTCCGGGGCCCGAGCAGTACTTC	CASSPPGPEQYF
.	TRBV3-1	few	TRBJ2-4	TGTGCCAGCAGTGGTAGGGGGGGAGGAAACATTCAGTACTTC	CASSGRGGGNIQYF
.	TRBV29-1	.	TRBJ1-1	TGCAGCGTTGAGTATAAGGCCAGAAGGAACACTGAAGCTTTCTTT	CSVEYKARRNTEAFF
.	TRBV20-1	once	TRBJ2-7	TGCAGTGCTAGTGGGACCCATCCCCAGCAGTACTTC	CSASGTHPQQYF